Listed here is a single T cell receptor (beta chain). No antigen is known for it. Base-call qualities are not available, and no considerably larger clone is one nucleotide away. This specimen belongs to a study of blood T cell repertoires in COVID-19 (dated by TCRdb to 2019 to 2021). With regard to the full study: The collaborator samples originated in the United States, Italy and Spain and spanned the acute and convalescent phases of COVID-19. The material from the prospective study consisted of cDNA or gDNA derived from T cells, B-cell-depleted T cells, or PBMCs. The repertoires were released in a freely available public database meant as a resource for research on the immune response to SARS-CoV-2. Where available, HLA class I and class II types were obtained from metadata supplied by the sample provider rather than from assay-based typing. Sample metadata almost always included a de-identified subject ID, COVID-19 status, age in years and sex. Samples came from the ongoing ImmuneRACE study (first 160 participants) plus 1,254 subjects from 6 global collaborators. The dataset comprised deeply sampled blood TCRbeta repertoires from subjects exposed to, actively infected with, or recovered from COVID-19. On the study overall, not on this receptor specifically: The amount of clinical and demographic metadata varied by source and participant and was provided uncurated.

The immunoSEQ Assay, a bias-controlled multiplex PCR, was used to amplify TCRbeta CDR3 regions from genomic DNA. As for the original processing: The number of nucleated cells in each sample was estimated from the amplification of reference gene primers within the assay. To quantify the absolute abundance of each unique TCRbeta CDR3 rearrangement, sequence reads were collapsed and filtered. For each sample, productive Simpson clonality was calculated by taking the square root of Simpson's diversity index across productive rearrangements. Sourced from immuneACCESS, this table was stored by TCRdb with only in-frame sequences that have V and J called. A share of the clones is absent; for the studies checked, an unresolved V gene accounts for under half, and the remainder has no known explanation. V and J calls and clone size are copied from that table; D and trimming were computed from the DNA. This sample gives around 93,000 clones in total; roughly 88% of them show up just once. The ten largest clones represent roughly 10% of the sample.

The collaborating institutions used their own protocols to collect whole blood in K2EDTA tubes. Collaborator samples were shipped for TCRbeta analysis as frozen whole blood, isolated PBMCs, or DNA extracted from either sample type. Per the germline V gene, KGHSH is the CDR1 and LQKENI is the CDR2. The CDR3 covers 17 residues, taking in both the cysteine and the phenylalanine. The read is trimmed to its CDR3 DNA, 51 bases read in frame from base 1. At the junction V is shortened by 4 bases and J by 1 base; bases outside the gene matches: 11. The sequence was collected from a man older than 75 with acute or convalescent COVID-19. The chain couples TRBV18 to TRBJ2-5, with 8 central nucleotides matching TRBD1. What was sequenced was peripheral blood. The DNA reads TGTGCCAGCTCACAATACGGGACAGGCCAGTCCCAAGAGACCCAGTACTTC. The translation is CASSQYGTGQSQETQYF.